Listed here are 24 T cell receptor beta chains from one sample, sequenced in a study of T cells in Graves' hyperthyroidism and ophthalmopathy. RNA transcripts yielded amplified TCR beta CDR3 regions. RT-PCR in the first round (using the HTBI primer set) targeted the TCR CDR3. From the multiplex PCR reads, TCRdb called clonotypes with MiXCR, one entry per CDR3 protein. Here the sample spans 250,000 to 300,000 distinct CDR3 sequences, over 15% being singletons. The sample comprised blood. Every receptor here comes from an older woman with Graves' ophthalmopathy.

The J gene is TRBJ2-1, the V gene TRBV3-1; tentative D call: TRBD2 (6 bases). V was cut by 4 bases and J by 0 bases, with 16 bases left in between. This CDR3 is built from 17 residues. Germline CDR1 reads LGHDT; CDR2 reads YNNKEL (reference sequence). The CDR3, as DNA: TGTGCCAGCAGCCTCCACAGAGCGGGCAACTCCTACAATGAGCAGTTCTTC. It specifies CASSLHRAGNSYNEQFF.

The chain recombines TRBV5-1 with TRBJ2-3; TRBD2 matches at 11 bases. The CDR3 totals 16 residues. Trimming removed 0 bases from V and 4 bases from J; junction bases left unmatched: 4. Germline CDR1 is SGHRS and CDR2 is YFSETQ. DNA of the CDR3: TGCGCCAGCAGCTTGGCCGAACTAGCGGGAGCAGATACGCAGTATTTT. Translation: CASSLAELAGADTQYF.

As for this clonotype: This could be a read error, since a much larger clone is one nucleotide away. V gene TRBV6-5 combines with J gene TRBJ2-7; 12 bases fit TRBD2. The CDR3 sequence is 16 residues long. Germline V lookup: CDR1 MNHEY, CDR2 SVGAGI. This chain's CDR3 is CPSSYSSSGRDYEQYF. Here the CDR3 DNA reads TGTCCCAGCAGTTACTCGTCTAGCGGGAGGGATTACGAGCAGTACTTC.

This clonotype was seen repeatedly, ten times or more. The chain joins TRBV12-3 or TRBV12-4 to TRBJ2-1; D is ambiguous. The CDR3 spans 15 residues. Trimming removed 2 bases at V and 1 base at J, with 9 bases between. Here the CDR3 reads CASSLSGFSYNEQFF. The CDR3 nucleotides read TGTGCCAGCAGTTTATCCGGGTTTTCCTACAATGAGCAGTTCTTC.

This clonotype has at least ten counts. The rearrangement uses TRBV20-1 and TRBJ1-4; a possible D gene is TRBD1 (5 bases). The V gene lost 0 bases and the J gene lost 7 bases, with 15 bases spanning the gap. CDR3 length: 15 amino acids. Germline V gene sequence: CDR1 DFQATT, CDR2 SNEGSKA (reference sequence). CDR3 coding DNA: TGCAGTGCTAGAGATCCCAGGGAAGGAGGTGAAAAACTGTTTTTT. Translation: CSARDPREGGEKLFF.

Remarks on this clonotype: Likely a read error: the CDR3 ends without its conserved phenylalanine or tryptophan. The chain has TRBV20-1 and TRBJ1-1, with a weak D call TRBD1 (6 bases). Germline assignment: CDR1 DFQATT and CDR2 SNEGSKA (reference sequence). The CDR3 is 12 amino acids. Between the trimmed V and J ends, which lost 5 bases and 7 bases, there was a span of 14 bases. This CDR3 reads CSARNREIEAFS. The DNA of the CDR3 is TGCAGTGCTCGTAACAGGGAAATTGAAGCTTTCTCT.

To note about this clonotype: This clone may be a read error of a much larger clone one base away. The J gene is TRBJ2-5, the V gene TRBV27; TRBD2 is a possible D gene (7 bases). The CDR3 has 15 amino acids. V shed 5 bases and J shed 6 bases, with 19 bases lying between them. Germline-derived CDR1 and CDR2 are MNHEY and SMNVEV (reference sequence). The CDR3 reads CASSVDGGRGKTQYF. CDR3 bases: TGTGCCAGCAGTGTGGACGGGGGGCGCGGAAAGACCCAGTACTTC.

There are many counts of this clonotype. This chain joins TRBV20-1 and TRBJ1-6; a possible D gene is TRBD1 (5 bases). With 3 bases removed from V and 6 bases from J, the gap between germline ends came to 12 bases. The CDR3 extends over 14 amino acids. Germline CDR1 DFQATT, CDR2 SNEGSKA (reference sequence). The CDR3 protein is CSASRGTLNSPLHF. The CDR3 DNA reads as TGCAGTGCTAGTCGGGGGACCCTTAATTCACCCCTCCACTTT.

This clonotype has a count of ten or more. This chain joins TRBV12-3 or TRBV12-4 and TRBJ2-5; D is unresolved. The CDR3 spans 12 residues. The germline V and J ends were trimmed by 3 bases and 5 bases, with 7 bases remaining between them. The CDR3 DNA reads TGTGCCAGCAGTTTTATCCAGGAGACCCAGTACTTC. Protein product: CASSFIQETQYF.

The rearrangement links TRBV6-1 to TRBJ2-1; D ambiguous. CDR1 is MNHNS, CDR2 SASEGT, per germline. V was clipped by 1 base and J by 2 bases, with 3 bases between them. CDR3 length: 13 amino acids. The CDR3: CASSEGTYNEQFF. The CDR3 coding sequence is TGTGCCAGCAGTGAAGGGACCTACAATGAGCAGTTCTTC.

This chain joins TRBV6-2 or TRBV6-3 and TRBJ2-4; maybe TRBD2 (5 bases). Germline V gene sequence: CDR1 MNHEY, CDR2 SVGEGT. Trimming left V 0 bases short and J 14 bases short, with 11 bases between. This CDR3 contains 12 residues. The CDR3 loop is CASSYSIGVEYF. As DNA, the CDR3 is TGTGCCAGCAGTTACTCGATCGGGGTTGAGTACTTC.

The chain employs TRBV27 and TRBJ1-5; the D is unclear. The germline V and J ends were trimmed by 8 bases and 2 bases, with 4 bases remaining between them. The CDR3 extends over 11 amino acids. Looked up from germline, CDR1 is MNHEY and CDR2 is SMNVEV (reference sequence). CDR3 coding DNA: TGTGCCAGCGGTGGCAATCAGCCCCAGCATTTT. This sequence encodes CASGGNQPQHF.

Many counts were recorded for this clonotype. The V gene is TRBV6-5, the J gene TRBJ2-7, with 7 nucleotides matching TRBD1. CDR1 is MNHEY and CDR2 is SVGAGI in the germline V gene. The V segment lost 0 bases and the J segment 3 bases; nucleotides outside the gene matches: 2. CDR3 length equals 14 residues. CDR3 nucleotide sequence: TGTGCCAGCAGTTACTCGTCAGGGGGCTACGAGCAGTACTTC. Protein sequence: CASSYSSGGYEQYF.

This clonotype was found many times. This chain uses TRBV11-2 with TRBJ2-5; perhaps TRBD2 as D (6 bases). The ends were cut back, 6 bases at V and 7 bases at J, with 21 bases in the middle. The V gene's germline CDR1 is SGHAT and CDR2 FQNNGV. The CDR3 loop spans 15 amino acids. The CDR3 region has the DNA TGTGCCAGCAGGCGTCCGGGACTGAGTACGGGGACCCAGTACTTC. Translation gives CASRRPGLSTGTQYF.

This clonotype was counted ten times or more. The rearrangement joins TRBV18 to TRBJ1-2, with 7 bases that match TRBD1. V shed 2 bases and J 7 bases; nucleotides not matched to a gene: 7. The CDR3 runs 14 residues. The germline gives CDR1 KGHSH, CDR2 LQKENI. The DNA for the CDR3 is TGTGCCAGCTCACCAATAGGACAGGTCTCTGGCTACACCTTC. Protein sequence: CASSPIGQVSGYTF. Drawing the rest from reference TRBV18 and TRBJ1-2, the complete variable domain is NAGVMQNPRHLVRRRGQEARLRCSPMKGHSHVYWYRQLPEEGLKFMVYLQKENIIDESGMPKERFSAEFPKEGPSILRIQQVVRGDSAAYFCASSPIGQVSGYTFGSGTRLTVV.

This clonotype was observed a few times. The V gene is TRBV27, the J gene TRBJ2-7, with D possibly matching TRBD2 (6 bases). Germline CDR1 and CDR2: MNHEY and SMNVEV (reference sequence). CDR3 size: 12 residues. The V gene lost 5 bases and the J gene lost 3 bases, with 8 bases spanning the gap. For the CDR3, the DNA is TGTGCCAGCAGTCCGGGACTCTACGAGCAGTACTTC. Translated: CASSPGLYEQYF.

This clonotype was observed many times. This chain links TRBV4-3 with TRBJ2-5, with D hard to call. The CDR3 consists of 13 residues. V lost 0 bases to trimming and J lost 5 bases, with 7 bases between them. Germline assignment: CDR1 LGHNA and CDR2 YSLEER. CDR3 loop: CASSQDNYETQYF. The CDR3 coding sequence is TGCGCCAGCAGCCAAGATAACTACGAGACCCAGTACTTC.

The chain combines TRBV20-1 with TRBJ2-5, with D perhaps matching TRBD2 (6 bases). The germline V gene has CDR1 DFQATT and CDR2 SNEGSKA (reference sequence). The CDR3 length is 14 residues. Trimming removed 6 bases at V and 1 base at J, with 15 bases between. The CDR3 DNA follows: TGCAGTGCCACAACCGGGACTGTCCAAGAGACCCAGTACTTC. This translates into CSATTGTVQETQYF.

To note about this clonotype: A junction boundary mismatches the germline segment, possibly from a read error. This chain links TRBV27 with TRBJ2-1; 11 bases agree with TRBD2. CDR3 length equals 16 residues. The germline CDR1 and CDR2 sequences are MNHEY and SMNVEV (reference sequence). CDR3 protein: CASGLAGGDFHNEQFF. DNA of the CDR3: TGTGCCAGCGGTTTAGCGGGAGGGGACTTTCACAATGAGCAGTTCTTC.

At least ten counts were recorded for this clonotype. The chain combines TRBV2 with TRBJ1-5; unclear D gene. Between the trimmed V and J ends, which lost 2 bases and 4 bases, there was a span of 6 bases. In germline, CDR1 is SNHLY, CDR2 FYNNEI. The CDR3 sequence is 13 residues long. The CDR3: CASSEHLNQPQHF. CDR3 nucleotides: TGTGCCAGCAGTGAACACCTAAATCAGCCCCAGCATTTT.

This clonotype showed up many times. V and J are TRBV6-1 and TRBJ2-2, with 12 bases identical to TRBD1. The CDR3 runs to 18 residues. CDR1 MNHNS and CDR2 SASEGT come from the germline V gene. The V and J ends lost 5 bases and 0 bases, in that order; junction bases with no gene match: 7. The CDR3 loop reads CASSLLGTGGSNTGELFF. The DNA of the CDR3 is TGTGCCAGCAGTCTACTAGGGACAGGGGGCTCGAACACCGGGGAGCTGTTTTTT.

This clonotype has at least ten counts. J is TRBJ2-5 and V is TRBV7-2; 7 bases agree with TRBD2. After removal of 1 base from V and 5 bases from J, the junction contained 13 bases not matched to a gene. CDR1 is SGHTA, CDR2 FQGNSA, per germline. The CDR3 spans 17 residues. The CDR3 sequence: CASSLDGPSGIDETQYF. DNA for the CDR3: TGTGCCAGCAGCTTAGACGGTCCCAGCGGGATTGATGAGACCCAGTACTTC. Together with reference TRBV7-2 and TRBJ2-5, the CDR3 gives the full variable domain: GAGVSQSPSNKVTEKGKDVELRCDPISGHTALYWYRQSLGQGLEFLIYFQGNSAPDKSGLPSDRFSAERTGGSVSTLTIQRTQQEDSAVYLCASSLDGPSGIDETQYFGPGTRLLVL.

This clonotype was observed many times. This chain uses TRBV5-1 with TRBJ2-5; D remains ambiguous. Germline lookup yields CDR1 SGHRS and CDR2 YFSETQ. V gave up 0 bases and J gave up 7 bases, with 13 bases separating them. The CDR3 is made up of 14 amino acids. Here the CDR3 DNA reads TGCGCCAGCAGCTTGGATCGATTCAAGGGGACCCAGTACTTC. Translated: CASSLDRFKGTQYF.

There are many counts of this clonotype. The J gene is TRBJ1-1, the V gene TRBV7-7; TRBD1 aligns across 8 bases. With 4 bases clipped from V and 3 bases from J, the junction kept 1 base outside the gene matches. The CDR3 consists of 13 residues. Germline V gene lookup returns CDR1 SSHAT and CDR2 FNYEAQ (reference sequence). This CDR3 reads CASSSDRDTEAFF. CDR3 sequence (DNA): TGTGCCAGCAGCTCGGACAGGGACACTGAAGCTTTCTTT.